Below are 22 T cell receptor beta chains sequenced from a single sample in a study of T cell repertoires in cytomegalovirus infection. TCRdb re-called the reads through MiXCR, storing one row per CDR3 protein. This sample has hundreds of thousands of distinct CDR3 sequences; roughly a sixth occur once, and the top ten carry 12%. Sequenced: PBMCs. All receptors derive from a human donor in good health (CMV status not recorded). Some clones in this sample may be carry-over from other donors' samples.

This chain links TRBV5-5 with TRBJ2-7; 8 bases fit TRBD1. Germline-derived CDR1 and CDR2 are SGHKS and YYEKEE (reference sequence). The CDR3 runs to 14 residues. Trimming removed 4 bases from V and 2 bases from J; junction bases left unmatched: 5. CDR3 amino acids: CASSASGQAYEQYF. The CDR3 DNA reads TGTGCCAGCAGCGCCTCGGGACAGGCCTACGAGCAGTACTTC. The whole variable domain, filled in from reference TRBV5-5 and TRBJ2-7, reads DAGVTQSPTHLIKTRGQQVTLRCSPISGHKSVSWYQQVLGQGPQFIFQYYEKEERGRGNFPDRFSARQFPNYSSELNVNALLLGDSALYLCASSASGQAYEQYFGPGTRLTVT.

This clonotype was counted ten times or more. The genes are TRBV7-2 and TRBJ1-4; 8 nucleotides match TRBD1. The CDR3 sequence is 14 residues long. The V segment lost 5 bases and the J segment 4 bases; nucleotides outside the gene matches: 3. Germline CDR1 is SGHTA and CDR2 is FQGNSA. In DNA, the CDR3 is TGTGCCAGCAGCCCGACAGGGGTTAATGAAAAACTGTTTTTT. It yields the protein CASSPTGVNEKLFF.

This clonotype was observed a handful of times. This chain joins TRBV20-1 and TRBJ2-1; 9 bases match TRBD2. The V gene's germline CDR1 is DFQATT and CDR2 SNEGSKA (reference sequence). The CDR3 has 17 residues. The V segment lost 3 bases and the J segment 0 bases; nucleotides outside the gene matches: 9. CDR3 residues: CSARVPGLAYSYNEQFF. CDR3 DNA sequence: TGCAGTGCTAGGGTTCCGGGACTAGCCTACTCCTACAATGAGCAGTTCTTC.

This clonotype was counted many times. The CDR3 region is CASSGTPLYNEQFF. The CDR3 DNA follows: TGTGCCAGCAGCGGGACGCCTCTTTACAATGAGCAGTTCTTC. The chain has TRBV7-9 and TRBJ2-1; D may be TRBD1 or TRBD2 (5 bases each). Germline V gene sequence: CDR1 SEHNR, CDR2 FQNEAQ (reference sequence). This CDR3 region has 14 residues. The V and J ends lost 5 bases and 4 bases respectively, with 12 bases between them.

The J gene is TRBJ2-2, the V gene TRBV4-1, with D unresolved. Germline V lookup: CDR1 MGHRA, CDR2 YSYEKL. The CDR3 contains 15 residues. V dropped 1 base and J dropped 1 base, with 7 bases sitting between them. The CDR3 here is CASSQVLKNTGELFF. CDR3 coding DNA: TGCGCCAGCAGCCAAGTTTTGAAGAACACCGGGGAGCTGTTTTTT.

V usage is TRBV12-3 or TRBV12-4 and J usage is TRBJ2-5; D is uncertain. V was trimmed by 3 bases and J by 1 base, leaving 6 bases between them. The CDR3 totals 13 residues. The CDR3 DNA reads TGTGCCAGCAGTTTGAGCCCCCAAGAGACCCAGTACTTC. Translated, it gives CASSLSPQETQYF.

This clonotype has a count of ten or more. The DNA for the CDR3 is TGTGCCAGCAGCGTCGGACTAGGTGGATCCTCAGAGACCCAGTACTTC. This codes for CASSVGLGGSSETQYF. V gene TRBV7-2 combines with J gene TRBJ2-5; 7 bases align to TRBD2. CDR1 is SGHTA and CDR2 is FQGNSA in the germline V gene. The junction had 13 bases not matched to a gene; V was cut back by 5 bases and J by 4 bases. The CDR3 covers 16 residues.

This clonotype was seen ten or more times. The chain couples TRBV7-9 to TRBJ1-5; a possible D gene is TRBD1 (5 bases). Germline-derived CDR1 and CDR2 are SEHNR and FQNEAQ (reference sequence). The CDR3 sequence is 16 residues long. Trimming took 11 bases from V and 0 from J, leaving 20 bases between them. The CDR3 reads CAVGEASGLSNQPQHF. Here the CDR3 DNA reads TGTGCCGTGGGAGAGGCCTCGGGGCTTAGCAATCAGCCCCAGCATTTT. The variable domain in full, completed from reference TRBV7-9 and TRBJ1-5, reads DTGVSQNPRHKITKRGQNVTFRCDPISEHNRLYWYRQTLGQGPEFLTYFQNEAQLEKSRLLSDRFSAERPKGSFSTLEIQRTEQGDSAMYLCAVGEASGLSNQPQHFGDGTRLSIL.

The chain links TRBV6-1 to TRBJ2-7; TRBD1 is a possible D gene (6 bases). Germline CDR1 is MNHNS and CDR2 is SASEGT. V lost 6 bases to trimming and J lost 3 bases, with 15 bases between them. The CDR3 contains 14 residues. CDR3 in amino acids: CASSGGQTSYEQYF. The DNA of the CDR3 is TGTGCCAGCAGCGGAGGACAGACCAGCTACGAGCAGTACTTC.

The rearrangement uses TRBV6-6 and TRBJ2-6; D ambiguous. The germline CDR1 and CDR2 sequences are MNHNY and SVGAGI (reference sequence). The CDR3 length is 15 residues. V was shortened by 7 bases and J by 4 bases, with 14 bases between the two germline ends. The CDR3 sequence: CASTAHAPGANVLTF. CDR3 nucleotide sequence: TGTGCCAGCACTGCCCACGCACCAGGGGCCAACGTCCTGACTTTC.

As regards this clonotype: This could be a read error, since a much larger clone is one nucleotide away. The chain uses TRBV7-9 and TRBJ2-7; a weak D match, TRBD1 (5 bases). V was clipped by 2 bases and J by 0 bases, with 11 bases between them. CDR3 length: 15 residues. Germline-derived CDR1 and CDR2 are SEHNR and FQNEAQ (reference sequence). Written as DNA, the CDR3 is TGTGCCAGCAGCTTAACGACAGCTTACTCCTACGAGCAGTACTTC. Its translation: CASSLTTAYSYEQYF.

The chain is built from TRBV28 and TRBJ1-5; no clear D. Trimming removed 3 bases from V and 2 bases from J, with 14 bases in between. CDR3 size: 16 residues. Germline CDR1 and CDR2: MDHEN and SYDVKM. Here the CDR3 DNA reads TGTGCCAGCAGTTTTCCCTGGGCAGTTGGCAATCAGCCCCAGCATTTT. Protein sequence: CASSFPWAVGNQPQHF.

This clonotype has a count of ten or more. This chain joins TRBV27 and TRBJ1-1; TRBD1 is a possible D gene (5 bases). With 3 bases removed from V and 5 bases from J, the gap between germline ends came to 13 bases. The CDR3 contains 14 residues. The germline V gene has CDR1 MNHEY and CDR2 SMNVEV (reference sequence). The CDR3 here is CASSLGRTGTEAFF. In DNA form, the CDR3 reads TGTGCCAGCAGTTTGGGACGGACGGGGACTGAAGCTTTCTTT.

This clonotype was seen at least ten times. This rearrangement joins TRBV6-1 to TRBJ2-7; TRBD1 agrees at 10 bases. Germline CDR1 and CDR2: MNHNS and SASEGT. The CDR3 spans 17 residues. V trimming: 0 bases; J trimming: 9 bases; junction bases outside the gene matches: 14. The CDR3 DNA reads as TGTGCCAGCAGTGAAGCGTGGGACAGGGGTATTTCTTCAGGGCAGTACTTC. The encoded protein is CASSEAWDRGISSGQYF.

The V and J genes are TRBV18 and TRBJ1-2; the D is unclear. Trimming took off 3 bases at V and 3 bases at J, with 14 bases between the two ends. Germline V gene data show CDR1 as KGHSH and CDR2 as LQKENI. The CDR3 consists of 15 residues. The CDR3 spells CASSPSARRDYGYTF. The CDR3 bases are TGTGCCAGCTCACCCTCGGCCCGCCGGGACTATGGCTACACCTTC.

This clonotype was recorded only once. The chain joins TRBV4-1 to TRBJ2-7; D assignment may be TRBD1 or TRBD2 (6 bases each). The CDR3 consists of 15 residues. The germline V gene encodes CDR1 MGHRA and CDR2 YSYEKL. Deletions cut 1 base from V and 2 bases from J, with 12 bases between. The CDR3 nucleotides are TGCGCCAGCAGCCAAGGGGGGGCCTTGGCCTACGAGCAGTACTTC. Its protein is CASSQGGALAYEQYF.

This clonotype showed up many times. The CDR3 bases are TGTGCCAGCAGCCGCCACAGTAACCAAGAGACCCAGTACTTC. It yields the protein CASSRHSNQETQYF. J is TRBJ2-5 and V is TRBV7-2; D not resolved. This CDR3 has 14 residues. V dropped 5 bases and J dropped 0 bases, with 10 bases sitting between them. CDR1 is SGHTA and CDR2 is FQGNSA in the germline V gene. The full variable domain, completed using reference TRBV7-2 and TRBJ2-5, is GAGVSQSPSNKVTEKGKDVELRCDPISGHTALYWYRQSLGQGLEFLIYFQGNSAPDKSGLPSDRFSAERTGGSVSTLTIQRTQQEDSAVYLCASSRHSNQETQYFGPGTRLLVL.

The CDR3 reads CASYTGQRNQPQHF. The DNA for the CDR3 is TGTGCCAGCTACACGGGACAGCGCAATCAGCCCCAGCATTTT. V and J are TRBV28 and TRBJ1-5; 7 nucleotides align to TRBD1. Germline CDR1 and CDR2: MDHEN and SYDVKM. This CDR3 is built from 14 residues. The V segment lost 8 bases and the J segment 2 bases; nucleotides outside the gene matches: 6.

This clonotype was found many times. The gene calls are TRBV7-2 and TRBJ1-5; 10 bases are a match to TRBD1. The germline gives CDR1 SGHTA, CDR2 FQGNSA. The CDR3 runs to 15 residues. V was pared by 5 bases and J by 7 bases, with 8 bases of the junction left unmatched. The CDR3 loop is CASSRTGGEWQPQHF. The CDR3 bases are TGTGCCAGCAGCCGGACAGGGGGGGAATGGCAGCCCCAGCATTTT.

The table lists this clonotype with many counts. The chain recombines TRBV7-2 with TRBJ2-2; D is ambiguous. Per germline, CDR1 SGHTA and CDR2 FQGNSA. This CDR3 is 16 amino acids long. Trimming took off 2 bases at V and 1 base at J, with 11 bases between the two ends. The CDR3 loop is CASSLQSLLNTGELFF. The DNA for the CDR3 is TGTGCCAGCAGCTTACAATCACTACTGAACACCGGGGAGCTGTTTTTT.

The chain is built from TRBV11-2 and TRBJ2-1; 8 bases are shared with TRBD2. The junction had 20 bases not matched to a gene; V was cut back by 6 bases and J by 4 bases. Germline V lookup: CDR1 SGHAT, CDR2 FQNNGV. The CDR3 extends over 19 amino acids. This chain's CDR3 is CASRSLRGGRGGRYNEQFF. In DNA form, the CDR3 reads TGTGCCAGCAGGAGCTTAAGGGGGGGACGGGGGGGAAGATACAATGAGCAGTTCTTC.

This clonotype appeared a few times. The V gene is TRBV15, the J gene TRBJ2-3, with TRBD1 matching over 8 bases. The CDR3 contains 16 residues. Germline V CDR1 and CDR2: LNHNV, YYDKDF (reference sequence). Trimming cost V 0 bases and J 2 bases; bases outside gene matches: 4. CDR3 sequence: CATSRDFQGATDTQYF. CDR3 bases: TGTGCCACCAGCAGAGATTTTCAGGGGGCCACAGATACGCAGTATTTT.